These 2 T cell receptor beta chains came from one sample sequenced in a study. MiXCR was run by TCRdb on the 5' RACE reads, yielding one entry per CDR3 protein. This table holds some 31,000 distinct CDR3 sequences, about 25% found once. Sequencing was performed on naive CD4+ T cells sorted from a lymph node. Indicated subset: naive CD4+ T cells, CD4+CD45RA+CD25-. The receptors were gathered from a female donor with breast cancer.

By proportion, this clonotype is medium-sized. This chain connects TRBV4-2 to TRBJ1-4; D remains ambiguous. The V end was cut by 0 bases, the J end by 6 bases, with 11 bases between. CDR1 LGHNA and CDR2 YNFKEQ come from the germline V gene. The CDR3 runs 15 residues. The CDR3 DNA follows: TGTGCCAGCAGCCAAGATGGTAGGTGGGATGAAAAACTGTTTTTT. Translating it yields CASSQDGRWDEKLFF.

This clonotype was detected only once. The conserved phenylalanine or tryptophan is not found at the CDR3 terminus, so this likely reflects a read error. This chain links TRBV14 with TRBJ2-3, with D possibly called TRBD1 or TRBD2 (5 bases each). The length of the CDR3 is 14 residues. Germline CDR1 SGHDN, CDR2 FVKESK. V was trimmed by 4 bases and J by 2 bases, leaving 10 bases between them. The CDR3 reads CASSRGRATDTQYL. CDR3 DNA: TGTGCCAGCAGCCGGGGGAGAGCCACAGATACGCAGTATCTT.